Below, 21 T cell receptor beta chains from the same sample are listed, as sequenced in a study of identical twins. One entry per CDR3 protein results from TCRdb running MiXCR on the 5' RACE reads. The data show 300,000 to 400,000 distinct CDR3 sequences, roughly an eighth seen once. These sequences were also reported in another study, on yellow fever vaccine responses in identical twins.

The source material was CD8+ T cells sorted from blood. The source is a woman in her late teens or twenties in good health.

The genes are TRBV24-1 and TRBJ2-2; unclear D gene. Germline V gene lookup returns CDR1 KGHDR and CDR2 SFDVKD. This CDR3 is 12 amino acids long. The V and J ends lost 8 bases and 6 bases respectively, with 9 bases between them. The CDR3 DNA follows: TGTGCCACCACCTCGCCCCCCGGGGAGCTGTTTTTT. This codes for CATTSPPGELFF.

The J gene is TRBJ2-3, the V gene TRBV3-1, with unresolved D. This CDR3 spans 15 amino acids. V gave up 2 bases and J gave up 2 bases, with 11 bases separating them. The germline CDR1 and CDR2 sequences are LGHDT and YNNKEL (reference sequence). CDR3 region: CASSQTGSYTDTQYF. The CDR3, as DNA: TGTGCCAGCAGCCAAACTGGTTCTTACACAGATACGCAGTATTTT.

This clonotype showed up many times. The CDR3 DNA follows: TGTGCCAGCAGTCCGCTCCGAGAGACCCAGTACTTC. Translated, it gives CASSPLRETQYF. The chain is built from TRBV12-3 or TRBV12-4 and TRBJ2-5, with D hard to call. Trimming stripped 5 bases from V and 4 bases from J, with 8 bases between. This CDR3 contains 12 residues.

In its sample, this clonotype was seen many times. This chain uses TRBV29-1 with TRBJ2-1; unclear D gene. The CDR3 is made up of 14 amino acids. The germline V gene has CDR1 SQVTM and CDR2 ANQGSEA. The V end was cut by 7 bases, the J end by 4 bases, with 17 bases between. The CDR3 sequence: CSAPRAFSYNEQFF. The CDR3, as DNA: TGCAGCGCCCCCCGAGCTTTTTCGTACAATGAGCAGTTCTTC.

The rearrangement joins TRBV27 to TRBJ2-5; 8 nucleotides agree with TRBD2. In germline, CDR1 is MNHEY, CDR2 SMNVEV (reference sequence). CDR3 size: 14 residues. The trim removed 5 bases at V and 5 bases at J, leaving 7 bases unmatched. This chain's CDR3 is CASSEAGEMETQYF. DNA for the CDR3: TGTGCCAGCAGTGAAGCGGGAGAGATGGAGACCCAGTACTTC.

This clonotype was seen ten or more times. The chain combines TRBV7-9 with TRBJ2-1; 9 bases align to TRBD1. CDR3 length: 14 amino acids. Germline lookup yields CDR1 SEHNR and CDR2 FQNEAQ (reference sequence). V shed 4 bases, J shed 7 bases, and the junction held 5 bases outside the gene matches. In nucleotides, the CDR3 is TGTGCCAGCAGCTCCGGGACAGGGAATAATGAGCAGTTCTTC. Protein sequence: CASSSGTGNNEQFF.

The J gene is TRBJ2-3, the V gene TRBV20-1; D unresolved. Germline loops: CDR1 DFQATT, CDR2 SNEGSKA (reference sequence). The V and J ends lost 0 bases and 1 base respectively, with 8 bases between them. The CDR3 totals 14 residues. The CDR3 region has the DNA TGCAGTGCTAGAGATCGTGCTGGCACAGATACGCAGTATTTT. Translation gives CSARDRAGTDTQYF.

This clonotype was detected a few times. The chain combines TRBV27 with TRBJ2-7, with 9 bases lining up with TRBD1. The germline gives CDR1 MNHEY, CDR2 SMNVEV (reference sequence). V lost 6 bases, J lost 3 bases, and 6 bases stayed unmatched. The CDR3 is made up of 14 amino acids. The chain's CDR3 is CASRRTGVSYEQYV. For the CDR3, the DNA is TGTGCCAGCAGGCGGACAGGGGTTAGCTACGAGCAGTACGTC.

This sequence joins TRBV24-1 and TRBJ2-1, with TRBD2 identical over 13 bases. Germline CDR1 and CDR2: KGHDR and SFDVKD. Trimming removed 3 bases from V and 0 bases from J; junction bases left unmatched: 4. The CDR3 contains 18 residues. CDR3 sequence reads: CATSDTRTSGSSYNEQFF. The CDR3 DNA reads TGTGCCACCAGTGATACACGGACTAGCGGGAGCTCCTACAATGAGCAGTTCTTC.

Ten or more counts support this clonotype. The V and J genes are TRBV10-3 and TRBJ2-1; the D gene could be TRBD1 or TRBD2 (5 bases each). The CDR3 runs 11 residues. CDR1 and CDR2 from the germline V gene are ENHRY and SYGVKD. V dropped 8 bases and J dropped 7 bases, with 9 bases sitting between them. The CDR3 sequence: CAISEGNEQFF. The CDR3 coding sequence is TGTGCCATCTCCGAGGGGAATGAGCAGTTCTTC.

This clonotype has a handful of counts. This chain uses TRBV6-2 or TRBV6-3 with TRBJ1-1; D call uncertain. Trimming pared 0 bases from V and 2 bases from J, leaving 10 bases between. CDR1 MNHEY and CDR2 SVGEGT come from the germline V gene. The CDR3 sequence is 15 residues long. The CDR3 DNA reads TGTGCCAGCAGTTACTCCATTGACGGAAACACTGAAGCTTTCTTT. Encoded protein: CASSYSIDGNTEAFF.

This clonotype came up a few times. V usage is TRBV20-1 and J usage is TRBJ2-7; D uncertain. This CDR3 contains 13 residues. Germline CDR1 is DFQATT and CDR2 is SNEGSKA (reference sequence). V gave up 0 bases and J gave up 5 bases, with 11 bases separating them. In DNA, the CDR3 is TGCAGTGCTAGAGATGGTGACACTCACGAGCAGTACGTC. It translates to CSARDGDTHEQYV.

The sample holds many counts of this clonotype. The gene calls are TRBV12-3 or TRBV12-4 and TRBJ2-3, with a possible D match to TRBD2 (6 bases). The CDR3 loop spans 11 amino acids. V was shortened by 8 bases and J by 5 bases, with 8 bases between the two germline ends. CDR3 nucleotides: TGTGCCAGCGGGAGGATAGATACGCAGTATTTT. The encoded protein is CASGRIDTQYF.

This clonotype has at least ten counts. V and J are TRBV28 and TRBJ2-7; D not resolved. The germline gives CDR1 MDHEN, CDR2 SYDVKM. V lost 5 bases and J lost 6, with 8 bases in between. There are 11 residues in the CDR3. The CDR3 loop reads CASSTTGEQYF. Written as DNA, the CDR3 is TGTGCCAGCAGTACCACCGGCGAGCAGTACTTC.

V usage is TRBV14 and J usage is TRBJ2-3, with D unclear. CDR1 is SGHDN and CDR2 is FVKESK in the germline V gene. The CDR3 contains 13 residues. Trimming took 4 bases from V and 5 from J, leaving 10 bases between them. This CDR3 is CASSPYLKDTQYF. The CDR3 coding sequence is TGTGCCAGCAGCCCTTATTTGAAAGATACGCAGTATTTT.

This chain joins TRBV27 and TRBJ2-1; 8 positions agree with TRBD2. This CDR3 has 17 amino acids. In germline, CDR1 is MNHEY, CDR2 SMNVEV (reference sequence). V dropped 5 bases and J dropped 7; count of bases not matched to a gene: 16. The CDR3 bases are TGTGCCAGCAGTCTTCCCCCGGCGGTAGCGGGGTTGAATGAGCAGTTCTTC. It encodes CASSLPPAVAGLNEQFF.

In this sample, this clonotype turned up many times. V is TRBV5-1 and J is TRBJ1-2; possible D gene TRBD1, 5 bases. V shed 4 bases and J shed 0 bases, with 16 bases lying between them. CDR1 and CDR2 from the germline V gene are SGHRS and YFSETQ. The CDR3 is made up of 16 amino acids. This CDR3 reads CASSVPGRPTNYGYTF. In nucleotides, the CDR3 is TGCGCCAGCAGCGTCCCGGGACGACCAACTAACTATGGCTACACCTTC.

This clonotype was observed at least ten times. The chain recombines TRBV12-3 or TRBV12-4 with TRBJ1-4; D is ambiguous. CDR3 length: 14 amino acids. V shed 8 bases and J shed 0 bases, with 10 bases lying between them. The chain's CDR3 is CASSRGATNEKLFF. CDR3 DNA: TGTGCCAGCTCCCGGGGAGCAACTAATGAAAAACTGTTTTTT.

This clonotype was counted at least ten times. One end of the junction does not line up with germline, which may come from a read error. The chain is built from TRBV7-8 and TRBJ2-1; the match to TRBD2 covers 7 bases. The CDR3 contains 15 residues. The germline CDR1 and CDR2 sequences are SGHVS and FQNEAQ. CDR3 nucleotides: TGTGCCAGCAGCGGGCTAGCGGACACCTACAATGTGCAGTTCTTC. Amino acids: CASSGLADTYNVQFF.

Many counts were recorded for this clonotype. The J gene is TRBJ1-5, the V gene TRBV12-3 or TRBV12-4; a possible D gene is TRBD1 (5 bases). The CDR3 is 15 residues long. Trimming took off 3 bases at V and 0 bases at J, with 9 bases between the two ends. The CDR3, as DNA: TGTGCCAGCAGTTTCCGACAGTATAGCAATCAGCCCCAGCATTTT. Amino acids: CASSFRQYSNQPQHF.

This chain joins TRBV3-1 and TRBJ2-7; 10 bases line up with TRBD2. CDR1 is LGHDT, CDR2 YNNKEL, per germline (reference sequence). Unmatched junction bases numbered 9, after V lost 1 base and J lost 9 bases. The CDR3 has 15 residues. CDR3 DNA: TGTGCCAGCAGCCAAGGGGTCCTAGCGGGAGAGGTGCAGTACTTC. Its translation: CASSQGVLAGEVQYF.